This TCR beta chain appears in the sequencing data of a study of blood T cells in healthy people across ages. Whole-study findings and limits: Investigators treated diversity estimates from one million T cells as underestimates. What prevented conclusive comparison of naive and antigen-experienced cells was that PBMCs were unsorted.

The CDR3 consists of 17 residues. V dropped 2 bases and J dropped 6 bases, with 23 bases sitting between them. Germline loops: CDR1 MGHRA, CDR2 YSYEKL. A remark on this clonotype: Its matching antigen is unknown.

With a J-beta primer mix and a sample-barcoded 5' primer, a second PCR ran roughly 7 to 11 cycles. Each cDNA was tagged by a template-switch adaptor containing 12 random nucleotides. A minimum of 2.5 million CDR3-containing paired-end reads was obtained for each sample. TCRdb passed the 5' RACE reads through MiXCR, listing each CDR3 protein once. Of approximately 1,700,000 distinct CDR3 sequences listed, about two fifths are singletons. Sample: blood. The chain has TRBV4-1 and TRBJ2-7; D is perhaps TRBD1 or TRBD2 (5 bases each). The sequence was obtained from a human donor in good health. CDR3 in DNA: TGCGCCAGCAGCCAATATCCCCCCGGGACCGGAGAGAGCGAGCAGTACTTC. Protein: CASSQYPPGTGESEQYF.